This T cell receptor (beta chain) derives from a study of blood T cells in healthy people across ages. Together with a sample-barcoded 5' primer, a J-beta primer mix was included in a second PCR lasting about 7 to 11 cycles. TCRdb re-analysed the 5' RACE reads in MiXCR, keeping a single row per CDR3 protein. In the table there are fewer than 2,000,000 distinct CDR3 sequences, about 31% of which are singletons. With V trimmed by 5 bases and J by 10 bases, 4 bases remained unmatched. This CDR3 has 13 amino acids. In germline, CDR1 is SGHTA, CDR2 FQGTGA. The sequencing sample was made of blood. The J gene is TRBJ1-6, the V gene TRBV7-3; 8 bases agree with TRBD1. This clonotype was obtained from a woman between 25 and 40 years old in good health. CDR3 coding DNA: TGTGCCAGCAGCCTTGGACAGGGATCACCCCTCCACTTT. It translates to CASSLGQGSPLHF.